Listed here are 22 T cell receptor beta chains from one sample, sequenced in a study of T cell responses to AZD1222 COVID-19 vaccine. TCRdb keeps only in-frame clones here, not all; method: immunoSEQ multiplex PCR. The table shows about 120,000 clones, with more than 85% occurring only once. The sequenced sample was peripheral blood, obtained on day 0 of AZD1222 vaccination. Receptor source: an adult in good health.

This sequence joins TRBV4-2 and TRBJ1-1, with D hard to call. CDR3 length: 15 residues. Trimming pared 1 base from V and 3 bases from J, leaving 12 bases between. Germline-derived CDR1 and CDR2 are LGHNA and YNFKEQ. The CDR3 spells CASSQGGRGDTEAFF. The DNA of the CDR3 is TGTGCCAGCAGCCAAGGAGGACGGGGAGACACTGAAGCTTTCTTT.

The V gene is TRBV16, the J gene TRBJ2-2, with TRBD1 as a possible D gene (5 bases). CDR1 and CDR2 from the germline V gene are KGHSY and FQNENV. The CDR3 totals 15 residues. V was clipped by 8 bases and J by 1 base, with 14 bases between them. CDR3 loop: CASSALQGNTGELFF. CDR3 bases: TGTGCCAGCTCCGCCCTCCAGGGGAACACCGGGGAGCTGTTTTTT.

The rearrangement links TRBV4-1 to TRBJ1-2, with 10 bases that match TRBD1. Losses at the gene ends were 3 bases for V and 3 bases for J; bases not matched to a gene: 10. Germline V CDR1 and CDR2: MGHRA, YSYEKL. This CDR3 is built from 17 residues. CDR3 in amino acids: CASSHHLGDRGDYGYTF. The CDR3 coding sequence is TGCGCCAGCAGCCATCACCTAGGGGACAGGGGAGACTATGGCTACACCTTC.

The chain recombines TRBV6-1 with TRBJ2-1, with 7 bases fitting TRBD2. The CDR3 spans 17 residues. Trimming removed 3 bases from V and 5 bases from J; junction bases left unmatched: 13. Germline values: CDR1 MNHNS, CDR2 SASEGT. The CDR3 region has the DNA TGTGCCAGCAGTGAGCCCATTTTTGGCGGGGGAAACAATGAGCAGTTCTTC. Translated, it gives CASSEPIFGGGNNEQFF.

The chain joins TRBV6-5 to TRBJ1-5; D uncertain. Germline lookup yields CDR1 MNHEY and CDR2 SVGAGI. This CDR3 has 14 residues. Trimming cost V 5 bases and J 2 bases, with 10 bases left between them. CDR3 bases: TGTGCCAGCAGTACCAGCGAGGGCAATCAGCCCCAGCATTTT. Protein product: CASSTSEGNQPQHF.

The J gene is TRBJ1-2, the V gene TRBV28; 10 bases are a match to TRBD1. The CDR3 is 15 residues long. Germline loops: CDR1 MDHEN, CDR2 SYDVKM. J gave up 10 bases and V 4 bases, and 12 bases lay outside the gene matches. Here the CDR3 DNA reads TGTGCCAGCAGTTCCGGGACAGGGGCTAAGGGAGTCTACACCTTC. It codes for CASSSGTGAKGVYTF.

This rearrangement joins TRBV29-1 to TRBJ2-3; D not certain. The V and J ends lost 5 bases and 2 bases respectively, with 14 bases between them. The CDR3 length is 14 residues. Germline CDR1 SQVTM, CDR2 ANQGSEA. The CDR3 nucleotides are TGCAGCGTTCTAGGCCCTGATTACACAGATACGCAGTATTTT. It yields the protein CSVLGPDYTDTQYF.

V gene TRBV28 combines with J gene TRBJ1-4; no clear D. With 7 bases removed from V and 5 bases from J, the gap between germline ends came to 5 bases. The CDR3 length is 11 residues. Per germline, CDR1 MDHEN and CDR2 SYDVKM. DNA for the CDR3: TGTGCCAGCATCGAGAATGAAAAACTGTTTTTT. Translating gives CASIENEKLFF.

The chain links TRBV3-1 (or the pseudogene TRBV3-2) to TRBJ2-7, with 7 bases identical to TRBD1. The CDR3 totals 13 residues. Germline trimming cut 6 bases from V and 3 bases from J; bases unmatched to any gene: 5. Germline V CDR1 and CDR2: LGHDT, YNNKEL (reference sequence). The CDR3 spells CASRGTANYEQYF. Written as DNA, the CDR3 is TGTGCCAGCAGGGGGACAGCAAACTACGAGCAGTACTTC.

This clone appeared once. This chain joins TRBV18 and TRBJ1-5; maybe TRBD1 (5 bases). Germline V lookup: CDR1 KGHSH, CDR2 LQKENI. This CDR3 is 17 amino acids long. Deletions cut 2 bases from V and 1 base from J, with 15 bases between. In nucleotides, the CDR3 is TGTGCCAGCTCACCAATAGGGGTGGATCCGAGCAATCAGCCCCAGCATTTT. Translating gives CASSPIGVDPSNQPQHF.

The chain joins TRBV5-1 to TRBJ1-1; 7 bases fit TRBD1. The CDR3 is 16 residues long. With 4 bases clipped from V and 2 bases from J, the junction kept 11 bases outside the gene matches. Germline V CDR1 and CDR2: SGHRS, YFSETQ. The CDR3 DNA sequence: TGCGCCAGCAGCCGACAGGGCAAATGGGGAAACACTGAAGCTTTCTTT. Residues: CASSRQGKWGNTEAFF.

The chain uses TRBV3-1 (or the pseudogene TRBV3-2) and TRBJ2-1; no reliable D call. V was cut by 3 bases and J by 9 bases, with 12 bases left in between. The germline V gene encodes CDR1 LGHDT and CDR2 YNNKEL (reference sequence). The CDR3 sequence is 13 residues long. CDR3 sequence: CASSHSPRAEQFF. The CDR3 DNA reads TGTGCCAGCAGCCATTCTCCCAGAGCTGAGCAGTTCTTC.

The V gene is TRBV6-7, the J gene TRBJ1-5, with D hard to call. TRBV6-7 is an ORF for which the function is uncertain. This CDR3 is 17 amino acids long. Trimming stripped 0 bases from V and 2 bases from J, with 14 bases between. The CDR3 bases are TGTGCCAGCAGTTACTCGACTTGGGCGGGCGGCAATCAGCCCCAGCATTTT. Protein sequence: CASSYSTWAGGNQPQHF.

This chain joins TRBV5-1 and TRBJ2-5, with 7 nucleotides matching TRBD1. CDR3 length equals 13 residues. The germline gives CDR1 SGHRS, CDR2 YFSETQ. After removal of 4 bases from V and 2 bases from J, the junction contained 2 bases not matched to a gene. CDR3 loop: CASSPGQQETQYF. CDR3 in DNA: TGCGCCAGCAGCCCGGGACAGCAAGAGACCCAGTACTTC.

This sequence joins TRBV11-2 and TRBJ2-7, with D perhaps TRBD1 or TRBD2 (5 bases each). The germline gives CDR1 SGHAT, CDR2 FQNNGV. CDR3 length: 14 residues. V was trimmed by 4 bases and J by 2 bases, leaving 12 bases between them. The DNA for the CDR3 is TGTGCCAGCAGCTACGGGACGGGACCCTACGAGCAGTACTTC. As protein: CASSYGTGPYEQYF.

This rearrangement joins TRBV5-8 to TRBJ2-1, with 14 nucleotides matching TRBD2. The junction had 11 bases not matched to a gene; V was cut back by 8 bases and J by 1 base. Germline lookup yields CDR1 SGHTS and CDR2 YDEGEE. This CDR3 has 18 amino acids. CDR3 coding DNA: TGTGCCAGACCGGGACTAGCGGGGGACACAAGTTCCTACAATGAGCAGTTCTTC. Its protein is CARPGLAGDTSSYNEQFF.

CDR3: CASSIHRGSDTEAFF. CDR3 bases: TGTGCCAGCAGCATCCACAGGGGATCGGACACTGAAGCTTTCTTT. The V and J genes are TRBV9 and TRBJ1-1, with 7 bases fitting TRBD1. Trimming cost V 4 bases and J 3 bases; bases outside gene matches: 9. Germline assignment: CDR1 SGDLS and CDR2 YYNGEE. This CDR3 contains 15 residues.

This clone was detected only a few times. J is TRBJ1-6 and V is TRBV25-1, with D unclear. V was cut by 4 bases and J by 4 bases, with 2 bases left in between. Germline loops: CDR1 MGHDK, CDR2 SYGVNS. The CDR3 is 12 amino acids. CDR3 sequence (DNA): TGTGCCAGCAGTGGATATAATTCACCCCTCCACTTT. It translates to CASSGYNSPLHF.

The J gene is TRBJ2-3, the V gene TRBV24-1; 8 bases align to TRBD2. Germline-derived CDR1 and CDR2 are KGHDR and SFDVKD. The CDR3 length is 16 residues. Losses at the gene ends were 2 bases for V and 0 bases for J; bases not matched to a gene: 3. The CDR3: CATSDSASGSTDTQYF. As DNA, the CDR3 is TGTGCCACCAGTGATTCTGCTAGCGGGAGCACAGATACGCAGTATTTT.

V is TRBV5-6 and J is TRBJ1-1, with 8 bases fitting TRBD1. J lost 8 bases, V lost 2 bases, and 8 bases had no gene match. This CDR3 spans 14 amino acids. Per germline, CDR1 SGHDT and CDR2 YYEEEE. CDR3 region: CASSFWGQALEAFF. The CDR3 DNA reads TGTGCCAGCAGCTTCTGGGGACAGGCTTTAGAAGCTTTCTTT.

CDR3 protein: CASSPGTDLSRYTF. The CDR3 nucleotides are TGTGCCAGCAGTCCAGGGACAGACCTATCCCGGTACACCTTC. V is TRBV25-1 and J is TRBJ1-2, with 7 nucleotides matching TRBD1. The J segment lost 11 bases and the V segment lost 5 bases, leaving 14 bases of the junction unmatched. The CDR3 runs to 14 residues. Germline CDR1 MGHDK, CDR2 SYGVNS.

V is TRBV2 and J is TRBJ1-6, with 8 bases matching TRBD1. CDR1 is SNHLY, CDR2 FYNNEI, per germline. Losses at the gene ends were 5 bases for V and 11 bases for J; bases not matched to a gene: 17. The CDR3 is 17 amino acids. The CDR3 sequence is CASSPPGRQGNGPPLHF. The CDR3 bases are TGTGCCAGCAGTCCACCGGGCAGACAGGGGAACGGGCCACCCCTCCACTTT.